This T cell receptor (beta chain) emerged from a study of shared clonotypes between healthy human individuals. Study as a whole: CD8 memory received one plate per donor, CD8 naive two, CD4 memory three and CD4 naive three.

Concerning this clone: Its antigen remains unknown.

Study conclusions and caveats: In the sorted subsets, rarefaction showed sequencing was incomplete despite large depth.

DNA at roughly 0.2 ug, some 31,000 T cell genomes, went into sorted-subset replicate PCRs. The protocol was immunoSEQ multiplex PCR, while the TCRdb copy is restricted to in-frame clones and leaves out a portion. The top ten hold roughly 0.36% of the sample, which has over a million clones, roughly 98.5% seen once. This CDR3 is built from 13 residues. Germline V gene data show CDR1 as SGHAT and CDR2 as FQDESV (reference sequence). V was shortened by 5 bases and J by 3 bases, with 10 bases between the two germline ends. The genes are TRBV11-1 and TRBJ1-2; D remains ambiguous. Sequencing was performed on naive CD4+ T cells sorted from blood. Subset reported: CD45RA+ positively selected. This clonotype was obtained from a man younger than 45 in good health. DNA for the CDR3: TGTGCCAGCAGCAGGGCTGAGGACTATGGCTACACCTTC. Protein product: CASSRAEDYGYTF.